Below are 28 T cell receptor beta chains sequenced from a single sample in a study of blood T cell repertoires in COVID-19 (dated by TCRdb to the early 2020s). Receptor libraries were prepared by the immunoSEQ multiplex PCR assay. The immuneACCESS repertoire file appears here via TCRdb, limited to in-frame rearrangements. These files lack a portion of the clones; in checked studies, under half of the deficit traces to unresolved V genes, and the cause of the others is not known. Present in this sample are 250,000 to 350,000 clones, about nine tenths of which were seen just once. The top ten clones comprise about 9.8% of the sample. The sample comprised PBMCs or T cells enriched from blood (not recorded which). Receptors originate from a woman aged 18-29 years who had recovered from COVID-19.

This clone was recorded only once. This chain joins TRBV7-2 and TRBJ2-7; a possible D gene is TRBD2 (7 bases). CDR3 size: 16 residues. Trimming removed 7 bases at V and 6 bases at J, with 25 bases between. Germline-derived CDR1 and CDR2 are SGHTA and FQGNSA. CDR3 sequence reads: CASTPVSGGVVSEQYF. CDR3 nucleotide sequence: TGTGCCAGCACCCCTGTCTCGGGGGGCGTAGTCAGCGAGCAGTACTTC.

The chain is built from TRBV4-2 and TRBJ1-5; 7 bases are shared with TRBD1. The germline CDR1 and CDR2 sequences are LGHNA and YNFKEQ. The J segment lost 4 bases and the V segment lost 4 bases, leaving 7 bases of the junction unmatched. This CDR3 is built from 15 residues. The CDR3: CASSLHRGGNQPQHF. The DNA for the CDR3 is TGTGCCAGCAGCCTTCACAGGGGCGGAAATCAGCCCCAGCATTTT.

This chain uses TRBV28 with TRBJ2-3; 7 positions agree with TRBD2. Germline V lookup: CDR1 MDHEN, CDR2 SYDVKM. CDR3 length: 14 residues. Losses at the gene ends were 3 bases for V and 5 bases for J; bases not matched to a gene: 5. The CDR3 loop reads CASSLAERGDTQYF. The CDR3 nucleotides read TGTGCCAGCAGTTTGGCGGAGCGGGGAGATACGCAGTATTTT.

This chain uses TRBV28 with TRBJ1-4; 9 bases agree with TRBD1. Germline values: CDR1 MDHEN, CDR2 SYDVKM. Trimming at V came to 4 bases and at J to 6 bases, leaving 9 bases not matched to a gene. This CDR3 is built from 16 residues. The CDR3 reads CASSSFSGTGHEKLFF. In DNA form, the CDR3 reads TGTGCCAGCAGTTCATTCTCCGGGACAGGGCATGAAAAACTGTTTTTT.

The sample holds a few counts of this clone. Other nucleotide sequences from this sample produce the same CDR3. The CDR3 region is CASSQGAEQYF. The CDR3 DNA reads TGTGCCAGCAGCCAAGGCGCCGAGCAGTACTTC. The chain carries TRBV3-1 (or the pseudogene TRBV3-2) and TRBJ2-7, with no clear D. There are 11 residues in the CDR3. Trimming cost V 1 base and J 6 bases, with 4 bases left between them. Germline CDR1 LGHDT, CDR2 YNNKEL (reference sequence).

The V call is TRBV9, the J call TRBJ1-2, with D unclear. The CDR3 extends over 13 amino acids. CDR1 and CDR2 (germline): SGDLS, YYNGEE. V was shortened by 3 bases and J by 8 bases, with 14 bases between the two germline ends. CDR3 sequence (DNA): TGTGCCAGCAGCGCGTTAGGGAGGTCGGGCTACACCTTC. Encoded protein: CASSALGRSGYTF.

CDR3 in amino acids: CASSLGGVATEAFF. The CDR3 DNA is TGTGCCAGCAGTTTAGGGGGGGTTGCCACTGAAGCTTTCTTT. The chain is built from TRBV28 and TRBJ1-1, with D maybe TRBD1 (5 bases). The CDR3 totals 14 residues. CDR1 is MDHEN, CDR2 SYDVKM, per germline. Trimming left V 2 bases short and J 4 bases short, with 11 bases between. The full variable domain, with the rest looked up from reference TRBV28 and TRBJ1-1, is DVKVTQSSRYLVKRTGEKVFLECVQDMDHENMFWYRQDPGLGLRLIYFSYDVKMKEKGDIPEGYSVSREKKERFSLILESASTNQTSMYLCASSLGGVATEAFFGQGTRLTVV.

The chain carries TRBV11-3 and TRBJ2-2, with TRBD2 matching over 7 bases. Per the germline V gene, CDR1 is SGHNT and CDR2 is YENEEA. The CDR3 contains 15 residues. J lost 3 bases, V lost 5 bases, and 6 bases had no gene match. The CDR3 DNA reads as TGTGCCAGCAGCCCCTGGACTAGTGACACCGGGGAGCTGTTTTTT. Amino acids: CASSPWTSDTGELFF.

The chain combines TRBV11-1 with TRBJ1-1; D ambiguous. Germline CDR1 and CDR2: SGHAT and FQDESV (reference sequence). The V and J ends lost 1 base and 0 bases respectively, with 9 bases between them. The CDR3 spans 15 residues. CDR3 protein: CASSLDQIMNTEAFF. CDR3 DNA sequence: TGTGCCAGCAGCTTAGATCAGATTATGAACACTGAAGCTTTCTTT.

V and J are TRBV6-1 and TRBJ2-1; 7 bases align to TRBD1. This CDR3 has 13 amino acids. Germline lookup yields CDR1 MNHNS and CDR2 SASEGT. The trim removed 3 bases at V and 7 bases at J, leaving 3 bases unmatched. CDR3 DNA sequence: TGTGCCAGCAGTGAGTCAGGGGGTAATGAGCAGTTCTTC. It specifies CASSESGGNEQFF.

V gene TRBV7-9 combines with J gene TRBJ2-1; no clear D. This CDR3 contains 15 residues. Trimming shortened V by 6 bases and J by 4 bases, and 16 bases separated the two germline ends. Germline-derived CDR1 and CDR2 are SEHNR and FQNEAQ (reference sequence). CDR3 DNA: TGTGCCAGCAGGACGACCGGAGCCACATACAATGAGCAGTTCTTC. As protein: CASRTTGATYNEQFF. Full variable domain (outside the CDR3, taken from reference TRBV7-9 and TRBJ2-1): DTGVSQNPRHKITKRGQNVTFRCDPISEHNRLYWYRQTLGQGPEFLTYFQNEAQLEKSRLLSDRFSAERPKGSFSTLEIQRTEQGDSAMYLCASRTTGATYNEQFFGPGTRLTVL.

CDR3 DNA sequence: TGTGCCAGCCGCCGCGACAGGAATCAGCCCCAGCATTTT. Protein: CASRRDRNQPQHF. The chain links TRBV6-5 to TRBJ1-5, with D perhaps matching TRBD1 (6 bases). CDR3 length equals 13 residues. Between the trimmed V and J ends, which lost 8 bases and 4 bases, there was a span of 12 bases. Germline V gives CDR1 MNHEY, CDR2 SVGAGI.

The chain recombines TRBV11-2 with TRBJ1-2; tentatively, D is TRBD1 (6 bases). The germline CDR1 and CDR2 sequences are SGHAT and FQNNGV. With 5 bases removed from V and 8 bases from J, the gap between germline ends came to 15 bases. This CDR3 is built from 13 residues. The CDR3: CASSRGALRGYTF. In nucleotides, the CDR3 is TGTGCCAGCAGCCGGGGGGCTTTACGCGGCTACACCTTC.

This chain connects TRBV12-3 or TRBV12-4 to TRBJ2-3; D uncertain. CDR3 length equals 13 residues. Between the trimmed V and J ends, which lost 7 bases and 1 base, there was a span of 9 bases. The DNA of the CDR3 is TGTGCCAGCACCCCCCCCGGCACAGATACGCAGTATTTT. Its translation is CASTPPGTDTQYF.

The chain joins TRBV6-2 or TRBV6-3 to TRBJ2-7; TRBD2 matches 7 bases. The CDR3 has 14 residues. The trim removed 5 bases at V and 5 bases at J, leaving 9 bases unmatched. CDR1 MNHEY and CDR2 SVGEGT come from the germline V gene. Here the CDR3 DNA reads TGTGCCAGCAGTGGCCCCGGGACTACTCACGAGCAGTACTTC. Protein sequence: CASSGPGTTHEQYF.

This rearrangement joins TRBV3-1 (or the pseudogene TRBV3-2) to TRBJ1-2, with a weak D call TRBD1 (5 bases). This CDR3 is built from 13 residues. The V end was cut by 1 base, the J end by 8 bases, with 11 bases between. Germline V lookup: CDR1 LGHDT, CDR2 YNNKEL (reference sequence). The CDR3 is CASSQVPGGGYTF. CDR3 coding DNA: TGTGCCAGCAGCCAAGTGCCCGGGGGAGGCTACACCTTC.

The gene calls are TRBV6-6 and TRBJ1-1, with D perhaps matching TRBD1 (6 bases). The germline V and J ends were trimmed by 4 bases and 11 bases, with 20 bases remaining between them. Germline assignment: CDR1 MNHNY and CDR2 SVGAGI (reference sequence). CDR3 length: 14 residues. For the CDR3, the DNA is TGTGCCAGCAGTTTCTCTGGGGGCCGGGCCGGGGCTTTCTTT. Translated: CASSFSGGRAGAFF.

The CDR3 DNA sequence: TGTGCCTGGACCCCCGGGGGGACTTATGGCTACACCTTC. Its translation is CAWTPGGTYGYTF. The chain has TRBV30 and TRBJ1-2; TRBD1 is a possible D gene (5 bases). The CDR3 runs to 13 residues. V was cut by 4 bases and J by 5 bases, with 14 bases left in between. Germline CDR1 GTSNPN, CDR2 SVGIG (reference sequence).

The CDR3 region is CATGQGNQPQHF. CDR3 nucleotides: TGTGCCACCGGACAGGGTAACCAGCCCCAGCATTTT. This chain links TRBV10-3 with TRBJ1-5, with TRBD1 identical over 8 bases. The CDR3 is 12 residues long. The junction had 6 bases not matched to a gene; V was cut back by 10 bases and J by 7 bases. Per germline, CDR1 ENHRY and CDR2 SYGVKD.

The genes are TRBV7-6 and TRBJ2-3; D unclear. Trimming removed 0 bases from V and 4 bases from J, with 11 bases in between. This CDR3 contains 15 residues. The V gene's germline CDR1 is SGHVS and CDR2 FNYEAQ. The CDR3 reads CASSLAGDGADTQYF. For the CDR3, the DNA is TGTGCCAGCAGCTTAGCGGGCGACGGTGCAGATACGCAGTATTTT.

The rearrangement links TRBV7-2 to TRBJ2-7, with D possibly matching TRBD1 (5 bases). Germline V gene data show CDR1 as SGHTA and CDR2 as FQGNSA. V lost 5 bases, J lost 5 bases, and 22 bases lay in between. The CDR3 runs to 16 residues. This CDR3 reads CASSARQTGPHDEQYF. The CDR3 region has the DNA TGTGCCAGCAGCGCCCGACAGACCGGGCCTCATGACGAGCAGTACTTC.

This chain uses TRBV28 with TRBJ2-1; 13 bases map to TRBD2. The junction had 14 bases not matched to a gene; V was cut back by 3 bases and J by 0 bases. Germline values: CDR1 MDHEN, CDR2 SYDVKM. The CDR3 runs to 21 residues. The CDR3 region is CASSFRLSGTSGTSSYNEQFF. CDR3 in DNA: TGTGCCAGCAGTTTCAGGCTCTCCGGGACTAGCGGGACAAGCTCCTACAATGAGCAGTTCTTC.

This sequence joins TRBV27 and TRBJ2-1; TRBD1 matches at 12 bases. There are 19 residues in the CDR3. Germline V lookup: CDR1 MNHEY, CDR2 SMNVEV (reference sequence). V shed 4 bases, J shed 6 bases, and the junction held 16 bases outside the gene matches. CDR3 coding DNA: TGTGCCAGCAGTTCTATCCCGGGACAGGGGGCCCACAATACCAATGAGCAGTTCTTC. Translated: CASSSIPGQGAHNTNEQFF.

This clone was seen only a few times. The chain combines TRBV6-2 or TRBV6-3 with TRBJ2-5; 14 bases line up with TRBD2. The CDR3 extends over 20 amino acids. Germline loops: CDR1 MNHEY, CDR2 SVGEGT. V shed 5 bases and J 0 bases; nucleotides not matched to a gene: 14. CDR3 amino acids: CASSTRPGLAGGWYQETQYF. The DNA for the CDR3 is TGTGCCAGCAGTACCCGGCCTGGACTAGCGGGGGGCTGGTACCAAGAGACCCAGTACTTC.

V gene TRBV5-1 combines with J gene TRBJ2-1; D may be TRBD1 (5 bases). The CDR3 contains 10 residues. Trimming stripped 9 bases from V and 6 bases from J, with 7 bases between. Germline CDR1 reads SGHRS; CDR2 reads YFSETQ. DNA for the CDR3: TGCGCCAACCAGGGCAATGAGCAGTTCTTC. Translated, it gives CANQGNEQFF.

The V and J genes are TRBV5-1 and TRBJ2-1, with 12 positions matching TRBD2. The CDR3 loop spans 14 amino acids. Losses at the gene ends were 4 bases for V and 7 bases for J; bases not matched to a gene: 3. CDR1 SGHRS and CDR2 YFSETQ come from the germline V gene. The CDR3: CASSPGTSGNEQFF. The CDR3 DNA is TGCGCCAGCAGCCCCGGGACTAGCGGGAATGAGCAGTTCTTC.

The V call is TRBV30, the J call TRBJ1-3; TRBD1 matches at 7 bases. This CDR3 spans 15 amino acids. Per the germline V gene, CDR1 is GTSNPN and CDR2 is SVGIG (reference sequence). Trimming removed 2 bases from V and 0 bases from J; junction bases left unmatched: 4. The CDR3 DNA sequence: TGTGCCTGGAGTTCCGGGACAGTCTCTGGAAACACCATATATTTT. It yields the protein CAWSSGTVSGNTIYF.

The V and J genes are TRBV7-2 and TRBJ1-2; perhaps TRBD1 as D (6 bases). V gave up 5 bases and J gave up 2 bases, with 15 bases separating them. The CDR3 consists of 15 residues. Germline CDR1 and CDR2: SGHTA and FQGNSA. In DNA form, the CDR3 reads TGTGCCAGCAGCCCACGGACAGAATCCAACTATGGCTACACCTTC. It specifies CASSPRTESNYGYTF.